Below, 4 T cell receptor beta chains from the same sample are listed, as sequenced in a study of T cells after yellow fever vaccination (dated by TCRdb to between 2018 and 2020). Library generation was performed with 5' RACE. Reads for this sample came from an Illumina HiSeq 2500. TCRdb reprocessing: public reads trimmed at Q25 with fastp, clones called with MiXCR, in-frame beta chains kept. One record per CDR3 amino acid sequence lists the most common genes and DNA. For this sample there are approximately 340,000 distinct CDR3 sequences; 8.7% appear just once. The top ten clones comprise around 17% of the sample. This specimen's treatment or condition label, interpreted: live attenuated yellow fever vaccine strain. Source: PBMCs, taken on the day of the first yellow fever vaccination. Receptor source: a man younger than 30 who received the YFV17D yellow fever vaccine.

This clonotype showed up just a few times. This chain uses TRBV24-1 with TRBJ1-4; D is undetermined. The CDR3 totals 16 residues. The V gene lost 6 bases and the J gene lost 0 bases, with 13 bases spanning the gap. In germline, CDR1 is KGHDR, CDR2 SFDVKD. CDR3 bases: TGTGCCACCAGTCCAGGACGGACGGCAACTAATGAAAAACTGTTTTTT. Translating it yields CATSPGRTATNEKLFF.

The rearrangement joins TRBV11-2 to TRBJ1-3, with unresolved D. Germline loops: CDR1 SGHAT, CDR2 FQNNGV. V lost 0 bases and J 5 bases, leaving 5 bases between the germline ends. The CDR3 is 13 amino acids. The CDR3 DNA sequence: TGTGCCAGCAGCTTAGACCAGCGAAACACCATATATTTT. Protein: CASSLDQRNTIYF.

This clonotype was seen ten or more times. This sequence joins TRBV10-3 and TRBJ2-2; no clear D. V dropped 6 bases and J dropped 5 bases, with 16 bases sitting between them. There are 15 residues in the CDR3. Per germline, CDR1 ENHRY and CDR2 SYGVKD. CDR3 DNA sequence: TGTGCCATCAGCCTTGACCTCATATCTACCGGGGAGCTGTTTTTT. It codes for CAISLDLISTGELFF.

This clonotype was seen only a few times. The chain joins TRBV5-4 to TRBJ2-3, with TRBD1 identical over 11 bases. CDR3 length equals 14 residues. Looked up from germline, CDR1 is SGHNT and CDR2 is YYREEE (reference sequence). Trimming removed 4 bases from V and 9 bases from J; junction bases left unmatched: 7. DNA of the CDR3: TGTGCCAGCAGCCAGGGACAGGGGGTCCAAACGCAGTATTTT. Its translation is CASSQGQGVQTQYF.